This is a list of T cell receptor beta chains from one sample in a study of type 1 regulatory T cells. These TCRs are of unknown antigen specificity. TCRdb reprocessed the reads via MiXCR and lists one record per CDR3 protein. The table records roughly 68,000 distinct CDR3 sequences, around 68% of them present only once. The sample taken for sequencing was cultured T cells, either the whole culture or a sorted T cell fraction (not recorded which). These receptors came from a human donor in good health. The CDR3 runs from the conserved cysteine through the conserved F or W. The order of the fields is J gene, V gene, D gene, clone size, CDR3 protein, CDR3 DNA. A D gene is named only where the DNA matches it firmly. Expanded clones get a size class; other rows say once, few or many, or leave the size out.

TRBJ2-3	TRBV27	TRBD2	-	CASSFLGGGLTDTQYF	TGTGCCAGCAGTTTCTTGGGGGGAGGGCTCACAGATACGCAGTATTTT
TRBJ2-7	TRBV2	-	few	CASSNDSYEQYF	TGTGCCAGCAGTAACGATTCCTACGAGCAGTACTTC
TRBJ2-1	TRBV6-2/TRBV6-3	TRBD2	-	CASSLLADSYNEQFF	TGTGCCAGCAGTTTACTAGCGGACTCCTACAATGAGCAGTTCTTC
TRBJ1-1	TRBV12-3/TRBV12-4	TRBD1	-	CASRGQPVAEAFF	TGTGCCAGCAGGGGACAGCCGGTAGCTGAAGCTTTCTTT
TRBJ2-5	TRBV28	TRBD1	-	CASSPGTAFRETQYF	TGTGCCAGCAGTCCCGGGACAGCCTTCCGGGAGACCCAGTACTTC
TRBJ1-2	TRBV4-2	-	-	CASSQEENLGGYTF	TGTGCCAGCAGCCAAGAGGAGAACTTAGGAGGCTACACCTTC
TRBJ2-7	TRBV20-1	TRBD2	-	CSARGTSGGTAYEQYF	TGCAGTGCCCGAGGGACTAGCGGGGGAACCGCCTACGAGCAGTACTTC
TRBJ2-1	TRBV6-2/TRBV6-3	-	once	CASSYSSRDSHNEQFF	TGTGCCAGCAGTTACTCGAGTCGCGACAGCCACAATGAGCAGTTCTTC
TRBJ2-7	TRBV6-2/TRBV6-3	-	-	CASSFEGEQYF	TGTGCCAGCAGTTTTGAAGGGGAGCAGTACTTC
TRBJ1-5	TRBV5-1	TRBD1	-	CASSLEGTGSQPQHF	TGCGCCAGCAGCTTGGAAGGGACAGGGTCCCAGCCCCAGCATTTT
TRBJ2-4	TRBV7-2	-	-	CASSSQGAKNIQYF	TGTGCCAGCAGCTCACAGGGTGCCAAAAACATTCAGTACTTC
TRBJ2-1	TRBV18	-	few	CASSPLFSGSGSYNEQFF	TGTGCCAGCTCACCTTTATTTTCAGGGTCAGGGTCCTACAATGAGCAGTTCTTC
TRBJ2-5	TRBV5-6	-	-	CASSGGWVDIQETQYF	TGTGCCAGCAGCGGGGGTTGGGTAGATATACAAGAGACCCAGTACTTC
TRBJ1-1	TRBV7-2	-	-	CASSLRPGTEAFF	TGTGCCAGCAGCTTGAGACCAGGGACTGAAGCTTTCTTT
TRBJ1-4	TRBV6-5	-	-	CASSYDFRGEKLFF	TGTGCCAGCAGTTATGACTTCAGAGGTGAAAAACTGTTTTTT
TRBJ2-1	TRBV24-1	TRBD2	few	CATSELGAGQQFF	TGTGCCACCAGTGAATTAGGAGCGGGACAGCAGTTCTTC
TRBJ2-3	TRBV7-8	-	-	CASSESWFSRGDTQYF	TGTGCCAGCAGCGAGAGCTGGTTTTCTAGGGGAGATACGCAGTATTTT
TRBJ2-2	TRBV7-8	-	-	CASSLSFSGELFF	TGTGCCAGCAGCTTGAGTTTTTCCGGGGAGCTGTTTTTT
TRBJ2-2	TRBV2	-	-	CASREGGANTGELFF	TGTGCCAGCAGAGAGGGGGGGGCGAACACCGGGGAGCTGTTTTTT
TRBJ2-3	TRBV7-2	TRBD1	few	CASSAGTGGSSDTQYF	TGTGCCAGCAGCGCGGGGACAGGGGGCTCTTCAGATACGCAGTATTTT
TRBJ2-1	TRBV2	TRBD2	-	CASSGLAGGPEQFF	TGTGCCAGCAGTGGACTAGCGGGAGGTCCTGAGCAGTTCTTC
TRBJ2-7	TRBV28	TRBD2	few	CASTQRGGSSYEQYF	TGTGCCAGCACCCAGCGGGGGGGGAGCTCCTACGAGCAGTACTTC
TRBJ2-1	TRBV29-1	-	few	CSVAGRQDINEQFF	TGCAGCGTTGCTGGGAGACAGGACATTAATGAGCAGTTCTTC
TRBJ2-5	TRBV7-2	-	-	CASSFERVTQYF	TGTGCCAGCAGCTTCGAGCGGGTGACCCAGTACTTC
TRBJ1-2	TRBV7-9	TRBD1	once	CASSIGQVGYGYTF	TGTGCCAGCAGCATCGGACAGGTCGGCTATGGCTACACCTTC
TRBJ1-1	TRBV3-1	-	-	CASSQDDRGEEAFF	TGTGCCAGCAGCCAAGATGACCGGGGTGAAGAAGCTTTCTTT
TRBJ2-2	TRBV10-3	-	-	CAISDPKTTNTGELFF	TGTGCCATCAGTGATCCCAAAACGACGAACACCGGGGAGCTGTTTTTT
TRBJ2-1	TRBV18	TRBD2	-	CASSIPTSGSLNEQFF	TGTGCCAGCTCAATACCTACTAGCGGGAGTTTGAATGAGCAGTTCTTC
TRBJ1-2	TRBV20-1	-	-	CSLKKNGYTF	TGCAGTCTAAAAAAAAATGGCTACACCTTC
TRBJ2-3	TRBV7-9	-	-	CASSLSTGLTDTQYF	TGTGCCAGCAGCTTATCAACAGGGTTGACAGATACGCAGTATTTT
TRBJ1-1	TRBV19	-	-	CASSILGHEFEAFF	TGTGCCAGTAGTATTTTAGGGCACGAATTTGAAGCTTTCTTT
TRBJ1-4	TRBV27	TRBD1	once	CASSFDREGEKLFF	TGTGCCAGCAGTTTCGACAGGGAGGGTGAAAAACTGTTTTTT
TRBJ2-1	TRBV20-1	TRBD2	-	CSVTSGRVYNEQFF	TGCAGTGTCACTAGCGGGAGGGTGTACAATGAGCAGTTCTTC
TRBJ1-1	TRBV18	-	few	CASSPEPGDTEAFF	TGTGCCAGCTCACCCGAACCTGGGGACACTGAAGCTTTCTTT
TRBJ1-2	TRBV20-1	-	-	CSEGGNYGYTF	TGCAGTGAAGGGGGGAACTATGGCTACACCTTC
TRBJ2-6	TRBV5-5	-	few	CASSTALALPGSGANVLTF	TGTGCCAGCAGCACGGCCCTCGCCCTACCCGGTTCTGGGGCCAACGTCCTGACTTTC
TRBJ1-6	TRBV20-1	-	-	CSARTDINSPLHF	TGCAGTGCTAGGACAGACATAAATTCACCCCTCCACTTT
TRBJ1-4	TRBV20-1	-	-	CSARVTGAADNEKLFF	TGCAGTGCTCGCGTTACCGGAGCAGCCGATAATGAAAAACTGTTTTTT
TRBJ2-2	TRBV3-1	-	many	CASRSPGGSTGELFF	TGTGCCAGCCGGTCCCCAGGAGGGAGCACCGGGGAGCTGTTTTTT
TRBJ1-1	TRBV11-2	-	-	CASSLGPGRGGTEAFF	TGTGCCAGCAGCTTAGGGCCAGGCCGCGGAGGGACTGAAGCTTTCTTT
TRBJ2-5	TRBV2	-	-	CASSERTPQETQYF	TGTGCCAGCAGTGAACGGACTCCCCAAGAGACCCAGTACTTC
TRBJ2-1	TRBV29-1	-	-	CSGGGGRGKTGGAGSYNEQFF	TGCAGCGGGGGGGGTGGCAGGGGAAAGACTGGCGGGGCCGGCTCCTACAATGAGCAGTTCTTC
TRBJ2-3	TRBV6-2/TRBV6-3	-	-	CASSYTLGRDLSTDTQYF	TGTGCCAGCAGTTATACTCTCGGGCGGGACCTGAGCACAGATACGCAGTATTTT
TRBJ2-1	TRBV6-2/TRBV6-3	-	-	CASSYPESRQFF	TGTGCCAGCAGTTACCCGGAATCTCGGCAGTTCTTC